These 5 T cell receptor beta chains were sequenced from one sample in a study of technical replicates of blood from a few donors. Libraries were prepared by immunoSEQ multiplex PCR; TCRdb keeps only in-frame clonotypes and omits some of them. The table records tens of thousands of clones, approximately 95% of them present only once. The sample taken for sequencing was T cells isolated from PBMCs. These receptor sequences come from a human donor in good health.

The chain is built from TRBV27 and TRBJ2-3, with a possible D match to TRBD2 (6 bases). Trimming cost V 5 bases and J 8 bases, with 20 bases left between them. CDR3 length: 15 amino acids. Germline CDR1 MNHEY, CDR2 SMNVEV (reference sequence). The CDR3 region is CASSPIIGTHRTQYF. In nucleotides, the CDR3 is TGTGCCAGCAGTCCTATTATCGGGACTCACCGTACGCAGTATTTT.

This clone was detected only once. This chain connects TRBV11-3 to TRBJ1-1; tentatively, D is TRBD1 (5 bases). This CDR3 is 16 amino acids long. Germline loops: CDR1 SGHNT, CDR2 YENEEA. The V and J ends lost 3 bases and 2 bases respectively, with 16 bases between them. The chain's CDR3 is CASSLGEGGENTEAFF. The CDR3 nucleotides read TGTGCCAGCAGCTTGGGGGAGGGAGGAGAAAACACTGAAGCTTTCTTT. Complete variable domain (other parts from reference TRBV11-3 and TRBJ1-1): EAGVVQSPRYKIIEKKQPVAFWCNPISGHNTLYWYLQNLGQGPELLIRYENEEAVDDSQLPKDRFSAERLKGVDSTLKIQPAELGDSAVYLCASSLGEGGENTEAFFGQGTRLTVV.

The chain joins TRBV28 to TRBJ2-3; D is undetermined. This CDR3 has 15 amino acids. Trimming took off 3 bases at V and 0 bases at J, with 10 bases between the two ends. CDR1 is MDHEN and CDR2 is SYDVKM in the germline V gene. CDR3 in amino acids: CASSLAYESTDTQYF. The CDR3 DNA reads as TGTGCCAGCAGTTTGGCATACGAAAGCACAGATACGCAGTATTTT.

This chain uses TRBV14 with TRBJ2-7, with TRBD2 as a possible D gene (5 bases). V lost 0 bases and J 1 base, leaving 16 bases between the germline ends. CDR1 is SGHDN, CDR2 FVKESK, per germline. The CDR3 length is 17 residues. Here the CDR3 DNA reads TGTGCCAGCAGCCAAGAATGGGGAGCGAGACGGTCCTACGAGCAGTACTTC. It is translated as CASSQEWGARRSYEQYF.

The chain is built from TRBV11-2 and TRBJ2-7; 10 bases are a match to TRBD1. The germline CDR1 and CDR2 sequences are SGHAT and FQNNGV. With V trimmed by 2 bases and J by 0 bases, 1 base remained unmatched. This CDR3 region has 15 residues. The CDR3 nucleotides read TGTGCCAGCAGCTTAAGGGACAGGGGCTCCTACGAGCAGTACTTC. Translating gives CASSLRDRGSYEQYF.